This entry features one T cell receptor beta chain sequence. Its antigen remains unidentified. This sample stems from a study of regulatory T cells. Amplification used 52 TRBV primers and 13 TRBJ primers. Method: immunoSEQ multiplex PCR; TCRdb's copy keeps in-frame clones and lacks some. Of about 35,000 clones listed, 70% to 90% are singletons. Every patient with CD3G deficiency had evidence of autoimmunity. At testing, patients were 2 to 39 years old, with reduced naive and increased memory T-cell proportions. CD4+ cells were sorted into CD25-high CD127-low regulatory cells and CD25-low CD127-high conventional cells. Overall study results and limits: In CD3G-deficient patients, conventional CD4+ T cells were enriched for hydrophobic CDR3 residues at positions 6 and 7. Skewed V and J usage and few unique V-J pairs marked patient repertoires, most in Tregs.

The CDR3 covers 14 residues. CDR1 is MNHNS and CDR2 is SASEGT in the germline V gene. V lost 4 bases, J lost 2 bases, and 10 bases lay in between. The source of this sequence is a person under 30 with CD3G deficiency. This chain uses TRBV6-1 with TRBJ2-3, with TRBD2 as a possible D gene (6 bases). The material sequenced was conventional CD4+ T cells sorted from blood. The CDR3 is CASSGGLYTDTQYF. The DNA for the CDR3 is TGTGCCAGCAGTGGGGGACTTTACACAGATACGCAGTATTTT.